Presented here are 15 T cell receptor beta chains from one specimen sequenced in a study of blood T cell repertoires in COVID-19. The repertoire was sequenced with immunoSEQ multiplex PCR; TCRdb's copy has only in-frame clones and lacks some. The table has roughly 120,000 clones, approximately 86% seen once. The sample comprised peripheral blood. These receptors were taken from a man in his forties with acute or convalescent COVID-19.

This chain connects TRBV9 to TRBJ1-1, with 9 bases identical to TRBD1. CDR1 and CDR2 (germline): SGDLS, YYNGEE. Trimming took 4 bases from V and 6 from J; bases not matched to a gene: 16. The CDR3 has 17 residues. The CDR3 DNA sequence: TGTGCCAGCAGCCCAAATATGGGTGACAGGGGGAGACCTGAAGCTTTCTTT. Encoded protein: CASSPNMGDRGRPEAFF.

The chain recombines TRBV19 with TRBJ1-2, with D uncertain. Per the germline V gene, CDR1 is LNHDA and CDR2 is SQIVND (reference sequence). V lost 6 bases and J 3 bases, leaving 20 bases between the germline ends. This CDR3 is built from 16 residues. The chain's CDR3 is CASSPPIGSQHYGYTF. As DNA, the CDR3 is TGTGCCAGTAGCCCGCCCATAGGATCACAGCACTATGGCTACACCTTC.

This chain links TRBV5-6 with TRBJ2-1; D is possibly TRBD1 (7 bases). The germline CDR1 and CDR2 sequences are SGHDT and YYEEEE. The CDR3 is made up of 15 amino acids. Trimming pared 1 base from V and 8 bases from J, leaving 16 bases between. The CDR3 coding sequence is TGTGCCAGCAGCTTGTGGGGGGCAGACAGGGATGAGCAGTTCTTC. As protein: CASSLWGADRDEQFF.

As regards this clone: A much larger clone sits a single nucleotide away, making a read error possible. The rearrangement joins TRBV7-9 to TRBJ1-1, with D possibly TRBD1 on 6 matching bases. Germline CDR1 reads SEHNR; CDR2 reads FQNEAQ (reference sequence). V lost 1 base to trimming and J lost 1 base, with 7 bases between them. The CDR3 loop spans 14 amino acids. CDR3 amino acids: CASSLGRGNTEAFF. The DNA of the CDR3 is TGTGCCAGCAGCTTAGGCAGGGGGAACACTGAAGCTTTCTTT.

This chain links TRBV11-2 with TRBJ1-5, with TRBD1 matching over 9 bases. Losses at the gene ends were 6 bases for V and 7 bases for J; bases not matched to a gene: 7. Per germline, CDR1 SGHAT and CDR2 FQNNGV. This CDR3 has 14 residues. In DNA form, the CDR3 reads TGTGCCAGCAGACCCTGGACAGGGGACCAGCCCCAGCATTTT. Translation gives CASRPWTGDQPQHF.

The genes are TRBV30 and TRBJ1-1; the D is unclear. Germline V CDR1 and CDR2: GTSNPN, SVGIG (reference sequence). CDR3 size: 13 residues. The V gene lost 1 base and the J gene lost 1 base, with 7 bases spanning the gap. The CDR3 sequence is CAWSGTGNTEAFF. CDR3 DNA sequence: TGTGCCTGGAGTGGAACCGGGAACACTGAAGCTTTCTTT.

V is TRBV11-2 and J is TRBJ1-1; D not resolved. CDR1 and CDR2 (germline): SGHAT, FQNNGV. The V gene lost 5 bases and the J gene lost 1 base, with 8 bases spanning the gap. The CDR3 sequence is 13 residues long. CDR3 amino acids: CASSEIANTEAFF. In DNA, the CDR3 is TGTGCCAGCAGCGAAATAGCGAACACTGAAGCTTTCTTT.

There are a few counts of this clone. This rearrangement joins TRBV5-5 to TRBJ2-2; D possibly corresponds to TRBD2 (6 bases). CDR1 SGHKS and CDR2 YYEKEE come from the germline V gene (reference sequence). The CDR3 runs to 16 residues. V lost 4 bases and J lost 4, with 17 bases in between. CDR3 loop: CASSIRDGGGTGELFF. As DNA, the CDR3 is TGTGCCAGCAGCATCCGGGACGGGGGTGGCACCGGGGAGCTGTTTTTT.

The chain has TRBV12-5 and TRBJ1-4; tentative D call: TRBD1 (5 bases). Trimming left V 1 base short and J 7 bases short, with 16 bases between. CDR1 is LGHNT, CDR2 FRNRAP, per germline. The CDR3 runs to 16 residues. CDR3 amino acids: CASGLAATDLSEKLFF. Here the CDR3 DNA reads TGTGCTAGTGGTTTGGCCGCGACAGACTTGAGTGAAAAACTGTTTTTT.

The chain has TRBV7-2 and TRBJ2-3; tentatively, D is TRBD1 (6 bases). The CDR3 loop spans 14 amino acids. V gave up 0 bases and J gave up 4 bases, with 8 bases separating them. The germline gives CDR1 SGHTA, CDR2 FQGNSA. The CDR3 coding sequence is TGTGCCAGCAGCTTAGCGGGGGCAGCAGATACGCAGTATTTT. Translation: CASSLAGAADTQYF.

The chain is built from TRBV5-4 and TRBJ2-1; D is unresolved. Germline values: CDR1 SGHNT, CDR2 YYREEE (reference sequence). The V end was cut by 3 bases, the J end by 8 bases, with 15 bases between. The CDR3 extends over 14 amino acids. DNA of the CDR3: TGTGCCAGCAGCTCCCCGCAGGTCTTGTATGAGCAGTTCTTC. It encodes CASSSPQVLYEQFF.

The J gene is TRBJ1-1, the V gene TRBV9; 10 nucleotides align to TRBD1. Germline-derived CDR1 and CDR2 are SGDLS and YYNGEE. The CDR3 covers 15 residues. After removal of 4 bases from V and 4 bases from J, the junction contained 7 bases not matched to a gene. CDR3 region: CASSMTGGDGTEAFF. DNA for the CDR3: TGTGCCAGCAGCATGACAGGGGGCGATGGCACTGAAGCTTTCTTT. The variable domain in full, with the rest retrieved from reference TRBV9 and TRBJ1-1, is DSGVTQTPKHLITATGQRVTLRCSPRSGDLSVYWYQQSLDQGLQFLIQYYNGEERAKGNILERFSAQQFPDLHSELNLSSLELGDSALYFCASSMTGGDGTEAFFGQGTRLTVV.

The J gene is TRBJ2-3, the V gene TRBV9; TRBD2 matches at 12 bases. This CDR3 is 16 amino acids long. Germline V gives CDR1 SGDLS, CDR2 YYNGEE. Losses at the gene ends were 0 bases for V and 2 bases for J; bases not matched to a gene: 1. CDR3 sequence (DNA): TGTGCCAGCAGCGTAGCTAGCGGGAGGGCCACAGATACGCAGTATTTT. As protein: CASSVASGRATDTQYF.

This clone appeared a few times. This rearrangement joins TRBV15 to TRBJ2-1, with a possible D match to TRBD1 (5 bases). CDR3 length: 15 amino acids. V lost 0 bases and J lost 4, with 10 bases in between. Germline CDR1 is LNHNV and CDR2 is YYDKDF (reference sequence). DNA for the CDR3: TGTGCCACCAGCAGAGAGCAGGGCTTTTACAATGAGCAGTTCTTC. Translated: CATSREQGFYNEQFF.

The chain recombines TRBV29-1 with TRBJ2-1; 11 bases match TRBD2. This CDR3 has 15 amino acids. CDR1 SQVTM and CDR2 ANQGSEA come from the germline V gene. Trimming removed 7 bases from V and 6 bases from J; junction bases left unmatched: 11. The CDR3 DNA follows: TGCAGCGCCATAGCGGGAGGGCTAGGGGCCAATGAGCAGTTCTTC. This encodes CSAIAGGLGANEQFF.